Listed below are T cell receptor beta chains from one sample, sequenced in a study of cytomegalovirus exposure and HLA in healthy donors. Produced via immunoSEQ multiplex PCR; TCRdb's table is partial and in-frame only. The sample holds 150,000 or so clones; approximately 87% are singletons and the top ten take roughly 1.3%. The specimen was PBMCs. These receptors all stem from a woman in her twenties or thirties in good health and CMV-seronegative. Each CDR3 is given with its conserved first and last residue.

j_call: TRBJ2-5
v_call: TRBV4-1
cdr3_aa: CASSRLTSVQETQYF

j_call: TRBJ2-3
v_call: TRBV5-1
cdr3_aa: CASSSYGRGGLTDTQYF

j_call: TRBJ2-7
v_call: TRBV7-9
cdr3_aa: CASSLDPGLAGGSYEQYF

j_call: TRBJ1-2
v_call: TRBV2
cdr3_aa: CASLGSHPRGGYGYTF

j_call: TRBJ1-4
v_call: TRBV15
cdr3_aa: CATSRGQGNEKLFF

j_call: TRBJ2-2
v_call: TRBV5-1
cdr3_aa: CASSLAPGQGSTGELFF

j_call: TRBJ2-2
v_call: TRBV30
cdr3_aa: CAWSPGGDRDTGELFF

j_call: TRBJ2-7
v_call: TRBV7-9
cdr3_aa: CASSSTSGTGDNEQYF

j_call: TRBJ2-7
v_call: TRBV6-1
cdr3_aa: CASSEVGATYEQYF

j_call: TRBJ1-1
v_call: TRBV5-4
cdr3_aa: CASSPSTGNTEAFF